This TCR beta chain was found in a study of identical twins. This clonotype was recorded many times. Its antigen remains unidentified. V was shortened by 7 bases and J by 6 bases, with 7 bases between the two germline ends. The length of the CDR3 is 12 residues. TCRdb re-called the 5' RACE reads with MiXCR, one entry per CDR3 protein. The sample has fewer than 350,000 distinct CDR3 sequences; about 8.1% are singletons. Study-wide results and caveats: The abundant beta clonotypes from cord blood had fewer insertions, and memory repertoires had none of this. Diverse VJ usage suggested most zero-insertion clonotypes were not invariant T cells. Beta out-of-frame sequences showed weaker excess sharing between twins. Where out-of-frame alpha sequences were twin-shared, they showed excess low generation probability.

These records were also assigned to another study, of yellow fever vaccine responses in identical twins.

This sequence originates from a woman younger than 35 in good health. The V call is TRBV12-3 or TRBV12-4, the J call TRBJ1-6; no reliable D call. Source material: memory (CD45RO+) T cells sorted from blood. The CDR3 nucleotides read TGTGCCAGCACCACACTTAATTCACCCCTCCACTTT. Translated: CASTTLNSPLHF.